One and the same sample provided the 5 T cell receptor beta chains below, sequenced in a study of identical twins. TCRdb re-called the 5' RACE reads through MiXCR, storing one row per CDR3 protein. The sample comprises 1.5 million to 2 million distinct CDR3 sequences, less than 40% of which are singletons, and about 0.25% rests with the top ten. Input material: cord blood. These receptors were taken from a newborn girl in good health.

In its sample, this clonotype was seen a few times. The CDR3 loop reads CASSTNSGGAKETQYF. Written as DNA, the CDR3 is TGTGCCAGCAGTACCAATAGCGGGGGGGCAAAAGAGACCCAGTACTTC. The chain joins TRBV27 to TRBJ2-5; TRBD2 matches 11 bases. The J segment lost 3 bases and the V segment lost 5 bases, leaving 8 bases of the junction unmatched. CDR1 and CDR2 (germline): MNHEY, SMNVEV (reference sequence). The CDR3 is 16 residues long.

The table lists this clonotype with a few counts. The chain carries TRBV12-3 or TRBV12-4 and TRBJ2-5; 7 bases align to TRBD1. J gave up 9 bases and V 1 base, and 8 bases lay outside the gene matches. The CDR3 sequence is 14 residues long. CDR3 coding DNA: TGTGCCAGCAGTTTAGGACAGGGATCCGGGGCCCAGTACTTC. This encodes CASSLGQGSGAQYF.

This clonotype has a handful of counts. The V gene is TRBV25-1, the J gene TRBJ1-5, with D uncertain. Germline values: CDR1 MGHDK, CDR2 SYGVNS. This CDR3 comprises 14 residues. With 10 bases removed from V and 10 bases from J, the gap between germline ends came to 23 bases. The CDR3 region has the DNA TGTGCCACACCGGGCCAGGCTCAATTTCAACCCCAGCATTTT. Translation gives CATPGQAQFQPQHF.

The chain combines TRBV7-8 with TRBJ2-1; TRBD1 matches at 9 bases. Germline loops: CDR1 SGHVS, CDR2 FQNEAQ. V gave up 8 bases and J gave up 4 bases; unmatched junction bases: 18. This CDR3 spans 18 amino acids. The CDR3 protein is CASGILRDREWTYNEQFF. The CDR3 DNA reads as TGTGCCAGCGGCATCCTCCGGGACAGGGAATGGACATACAATGAGCAGTTCTTC.

This clonotype was counted once. Germline and junction disagree at one end, which may indicate a read error. The rearrangement links TRBV7-2 to TRBJ2-3; TRBD2 agrees at 9 bases. The CDR3 spans 17 residues. Germline V lookup: CDR1 SGHTA, CDR2 FQGNSA. CDR3 amino acids: CASSLGLAGFFTDTEYF. Here the CDR3 DNA reads TGTGCCAGCAGCTTAGGGCTAGCGGGGTTCTTCACAGATACGGAGTATTTT.